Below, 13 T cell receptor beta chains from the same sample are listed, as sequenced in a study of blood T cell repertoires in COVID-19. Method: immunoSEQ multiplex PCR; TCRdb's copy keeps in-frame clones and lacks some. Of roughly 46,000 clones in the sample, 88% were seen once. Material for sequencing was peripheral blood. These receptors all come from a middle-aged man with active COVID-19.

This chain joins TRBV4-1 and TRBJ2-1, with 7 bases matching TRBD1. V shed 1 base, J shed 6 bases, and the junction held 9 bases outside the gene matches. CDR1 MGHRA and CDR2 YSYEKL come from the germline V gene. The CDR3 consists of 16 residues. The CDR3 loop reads CASSQGGGQLRNEQFF. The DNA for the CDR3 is TGCGCCAGCAGCCAAGGAGGGGGACAGCTCCGCAATGAGCAGTTCTTC.

As DNA, the CDR3 is TGTGCCAGCAGCTTGGGGGGGCGGACTAGCGGGCTCAAAGAGACCCAGTACTTC. Translation gives CASSLGGRTSGLKETQYF. The chain has TRBV5-4 and TRBJ2-5; 11 bases line up with TRBD2. The CDR3 extends over 18 amino acids. Unmatched junction bases numbered 10, after V lost 0 bases and J lost 3 bases. Germline CDR1 and CDR2: SGHNT and YYREEE (reference sequence). The full variable domain, in which reference TRBV5-4 and TRBJ2-5 provide the parts outside the CDR3, is ETGVTQSPTHLIKTRGQQVTLRCSSQSGHNTVSWYQQALGQGPQFIFQYYREEENGRGNFPPRFSGLQFPNYSSELNVNALELDDSALYLCASSLGGRTSGLKETQYFGPGTRLLVL.

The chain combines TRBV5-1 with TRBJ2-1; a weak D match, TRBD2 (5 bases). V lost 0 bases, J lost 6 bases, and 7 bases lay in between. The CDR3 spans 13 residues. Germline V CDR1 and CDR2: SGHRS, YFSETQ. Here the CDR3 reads CASSLDGVNEQFF. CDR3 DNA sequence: TGCGCCAGCAGCTTGGACGGGGTCAATGAGCAGTTCTTC.

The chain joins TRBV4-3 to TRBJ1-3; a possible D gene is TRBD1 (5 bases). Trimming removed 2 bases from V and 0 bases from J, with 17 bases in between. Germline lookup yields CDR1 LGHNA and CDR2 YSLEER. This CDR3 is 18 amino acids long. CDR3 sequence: CASSQRFTGLSSGNTIYF. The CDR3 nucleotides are TGCGCCAGCAGCCAACGTTTTACAGGACTAAGCTCTGGAAACACCATATATTTT.

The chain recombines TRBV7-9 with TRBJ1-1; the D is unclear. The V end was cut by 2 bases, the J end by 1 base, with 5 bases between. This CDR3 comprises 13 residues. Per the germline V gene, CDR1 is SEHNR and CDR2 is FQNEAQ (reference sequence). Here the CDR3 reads CASSLQQNTEAFF. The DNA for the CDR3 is TGTGCCAGCAGCTTACAACAGAACACTGAAGCTTTCTTT.

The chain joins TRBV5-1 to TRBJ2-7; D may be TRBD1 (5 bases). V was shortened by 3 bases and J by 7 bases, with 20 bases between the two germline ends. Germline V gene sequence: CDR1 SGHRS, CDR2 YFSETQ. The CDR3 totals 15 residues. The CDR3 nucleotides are TGCGCCAGCAGCTCCGACCCAGGCCAGGGTAGAGAGCAGTACTTC. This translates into CASSSDPGQGREQYF.

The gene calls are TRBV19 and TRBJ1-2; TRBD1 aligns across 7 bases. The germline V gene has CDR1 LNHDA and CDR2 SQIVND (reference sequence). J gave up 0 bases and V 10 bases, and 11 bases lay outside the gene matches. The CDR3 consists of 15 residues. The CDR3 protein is CATESWDSSNYGYTF. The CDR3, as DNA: TGTGCCACTGAGTCGTGGGACAGCTCTAACTATGGCTACACCTTC. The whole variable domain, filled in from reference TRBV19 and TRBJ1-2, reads DGGITQSPKYLFRKEGQNVTLSCEQNLNHDAMYWYRQDPGQGLRLIYYSQIVNDFQKGDIAEGYSVSREKKESFPLTVTSAQKNPTAFYLCATESWDSSNYGYTFGSGTRLTVV.

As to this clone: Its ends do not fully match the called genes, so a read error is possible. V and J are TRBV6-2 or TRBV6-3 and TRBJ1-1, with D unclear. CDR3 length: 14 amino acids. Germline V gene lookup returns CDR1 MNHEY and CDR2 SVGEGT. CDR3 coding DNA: TGTGCCAGCAGTAACTCTCGGCGGGACACTGAAGCTTTCTTT. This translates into CASSNSRRDTEAFF.

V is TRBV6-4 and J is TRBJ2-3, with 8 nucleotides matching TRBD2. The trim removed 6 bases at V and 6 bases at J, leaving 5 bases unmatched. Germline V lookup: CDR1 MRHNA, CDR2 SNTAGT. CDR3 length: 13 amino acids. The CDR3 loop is CASSRGGGDTQYF. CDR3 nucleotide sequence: TGTGCCAGCAGCCGGGGGGGCGGTGATACGCAGTATTTT.

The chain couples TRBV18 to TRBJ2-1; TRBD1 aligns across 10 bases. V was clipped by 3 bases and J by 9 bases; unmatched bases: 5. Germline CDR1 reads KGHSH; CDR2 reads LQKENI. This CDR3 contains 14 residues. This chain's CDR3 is CASSPTGQGLEQFF. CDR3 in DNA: TGTGCCAGCTCACCTACGGGACAGGGGCTTGAGCAGTTCTTC.

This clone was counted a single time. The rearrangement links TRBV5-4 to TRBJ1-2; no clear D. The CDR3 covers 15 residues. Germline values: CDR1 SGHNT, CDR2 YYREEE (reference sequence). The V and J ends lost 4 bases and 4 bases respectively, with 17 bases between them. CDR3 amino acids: CASSPPRQSFYGYTF. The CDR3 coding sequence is TGTGCCAGCAGCCCCCCGAGGCAGAGCTTCTATGGCTACACCTTC.

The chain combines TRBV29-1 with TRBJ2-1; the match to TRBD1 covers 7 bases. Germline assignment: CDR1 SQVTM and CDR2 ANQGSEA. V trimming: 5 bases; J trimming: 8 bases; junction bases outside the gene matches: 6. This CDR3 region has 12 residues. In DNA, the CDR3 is TGCAGCGTTATACGAACAGGGGATGAGCAGTTCTTC. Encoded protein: CSVIRTGDEQFF.

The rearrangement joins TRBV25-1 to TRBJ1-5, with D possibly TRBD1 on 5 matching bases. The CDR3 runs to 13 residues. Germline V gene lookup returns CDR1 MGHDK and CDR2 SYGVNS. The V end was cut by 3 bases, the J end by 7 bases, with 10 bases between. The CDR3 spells CASSDDSPQPQHF. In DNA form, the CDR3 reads TGTGCCAGCAGTGACGACAGTCCCCAGCCCCAGCATTTT.